The entry below describes one TCR beta chain. No antigen is known for it. With the 5' RACE reads reprocessed, TCRdb shows one record per CDR3 protein and no DNA. This sample's clone table lists fewer than 400,000 distinct CDR3 sequences. This entry is derived from a study of T cells expressing NK-cell markers. The CDR3 consists of 14 residues. Per germline, CDR1 ENHRY and CDR2 SYGVKD. Study outcomes and limitations: The study found these clonotypes also leading the CD3+CD56-NKG2C+ fraction in a few donors.

The material sequenced was blood T cells: a sorted CD56 or NKG2C T cell subset, CD4+ or CD8+ T cells, or bulk PBMC T cells (not recorded which). This TCR was sampled from a man aged 18-70 years in good health. This chain connects TRBV10-3 to TRBJ1-1; TCRdb's assignment of TRBD1 cannot be checked, as there is no DNA. This chain's CDR3 is CAISLQGSNTEAFF.